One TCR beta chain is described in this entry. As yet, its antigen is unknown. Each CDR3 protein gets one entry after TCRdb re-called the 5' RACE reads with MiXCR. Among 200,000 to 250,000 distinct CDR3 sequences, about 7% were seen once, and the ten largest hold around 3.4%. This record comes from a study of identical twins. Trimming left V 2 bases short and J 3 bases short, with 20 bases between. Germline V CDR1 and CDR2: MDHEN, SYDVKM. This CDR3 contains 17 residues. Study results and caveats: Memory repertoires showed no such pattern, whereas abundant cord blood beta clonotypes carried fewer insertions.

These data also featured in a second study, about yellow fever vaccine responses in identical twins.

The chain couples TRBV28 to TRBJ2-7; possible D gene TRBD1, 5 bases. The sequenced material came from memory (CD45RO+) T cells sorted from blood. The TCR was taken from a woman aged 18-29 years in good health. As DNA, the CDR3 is TGTGCCAGCAGTTTAGGGTGGGGTACAGGTAAATTCTACGAGCAGTACTTC. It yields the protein CASSLGWGTGKFYEQYF.